This TCR beta chain is from a study of T cells in Graves' hyperthyroidism and ophthalmopathy. This clonotype appeared a few times. The PBMCs studied were ones that came from roughly 9.1 ml fresh peripheral blood. It was RNA transcripts that yielded the amplified TCR beta CDR3 regions. When the TCR CDR3 underwent first-round RT-PCR, the HTBI primer set was used. In TCRdb, the multiplex PCR reads were re-called with MiXCR into one record per CDR3 protein. The sample holds approximately 620,000 distinct CDR3 sequences, approximately 13% seen once. Sequencing was done on a sample of blood. The TCR comes from a woman between 25 and 40 years old with Graves' hyperthyroidism that later progressed to Graves' ophthalmopathy.

The CDR3 sequence is CASSMGSGAQYEQYF. Written as DNA, the CDR3 is TGTGCCAGTAGTATGGGCTCGGGGGCGCAGTACGAGCAGTACTTC. V usage is TRBV19 and J usage is TRBJ2-7, with D possibly called TRBD1 or TRBD2 (6 bases each). The CDR3 consists of 15 residues. Germline lookup yields CDR1 LNHDA and CDR2 SQIVND (reference sequence). V lost 3 bases to trimming and J lost 4 bases, with 16 bases between them.